This T cell receptor beta chain was observed in a study of neurological immune-mediated disorders. Study results and limitations: The absence of any CDR3 amino acid sequence shared by expanded clones across subjects suggests that repertoires were private in all groups.

The starting material, 2 million PBMCs stored at -80 C, gave rise to the unsorted libraries. This clonotype has a handful of counts. What it binds is not known. TCRdb reprocessed the 5' RACE reads with MiXCR, giving one entry per CDR3 protein. The top ten clones hold under 5.5% of a sample with approximately 50,000 distinct CDR3 sequences, 10% to 13% of them seen once. This CDR3 is 12 amino acids long. The V end was cut by 2 bases, the J end by 8 bases, with 9 bases between. Germline lookup yields CDR1 MNHEY and CDR2 SVGEGT. The chain uses TRBV6-2 or TRBV6-3 and TRBJ1-1; D is uncertain. This clonotype originated in a man aged 70 or older with HTLV-1-associated myelopathy (HAM/TSP). Material for sequencing was PBMCs. The CDR3 nucleotides are TGTGCCAGCAGTTACAACCGGGTCGAAGCTTTCTTT. Translating gives CASSYNRVEAFF.